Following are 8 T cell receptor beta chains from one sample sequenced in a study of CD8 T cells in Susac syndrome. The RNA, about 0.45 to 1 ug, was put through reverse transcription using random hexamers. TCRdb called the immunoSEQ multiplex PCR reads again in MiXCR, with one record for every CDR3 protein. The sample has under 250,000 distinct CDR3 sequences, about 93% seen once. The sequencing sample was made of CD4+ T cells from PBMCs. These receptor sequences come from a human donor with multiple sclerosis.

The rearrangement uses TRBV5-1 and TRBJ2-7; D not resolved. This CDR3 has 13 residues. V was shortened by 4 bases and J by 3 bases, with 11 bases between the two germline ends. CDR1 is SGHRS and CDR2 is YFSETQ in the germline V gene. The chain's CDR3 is CASSPEVGYEQYV. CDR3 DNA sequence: TGCGCCAGCAGCCCAGAGGTCGGCTACGAGCAGTACGTC.

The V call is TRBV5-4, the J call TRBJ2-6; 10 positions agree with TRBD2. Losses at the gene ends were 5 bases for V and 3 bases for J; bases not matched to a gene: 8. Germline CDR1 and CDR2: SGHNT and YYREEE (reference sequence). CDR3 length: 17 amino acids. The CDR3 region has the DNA TGTGCCAGCAGTGTAGCGGGGGGTTCTGGTGGGGCCAACGTCCTGACTTTC. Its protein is CASSVAGGSGGANVLTF.

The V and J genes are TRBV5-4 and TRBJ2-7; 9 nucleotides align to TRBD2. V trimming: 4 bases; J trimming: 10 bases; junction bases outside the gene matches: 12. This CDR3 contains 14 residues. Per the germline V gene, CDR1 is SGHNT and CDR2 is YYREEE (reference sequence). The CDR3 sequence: CASSAGGEGLYQYV. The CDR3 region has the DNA TGTGCCAGCAGCGCGGGGGGGGAGGGCCTCTATCAGTACGTC.

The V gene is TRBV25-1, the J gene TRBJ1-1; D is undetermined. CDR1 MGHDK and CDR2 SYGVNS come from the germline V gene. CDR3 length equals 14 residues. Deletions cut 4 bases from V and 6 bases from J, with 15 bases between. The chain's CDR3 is CASSADRLASEAFF. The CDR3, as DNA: TGTGCCAGCAGTGCCGACCGGTTAGCCTCTGAAGCTTTCTTT.

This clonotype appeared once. For the CDR3, the DNA is TGTGCCAGCAGCCGAGACAGGCCCCAAGAGACCCAGTACTTC. Amino acid sequence: CASSRDRPQETQYF. The rearrangement links TRBV11-2 to TRBJ2-5; TRBD1 might be the D (6 bases). V dropped 5 bases and J dropped 1 base, with 11 bases sitting between them. The CDR3 spans 14 residues. CDR1 is SGHAT, CDR2 FQNNGV, per germline.

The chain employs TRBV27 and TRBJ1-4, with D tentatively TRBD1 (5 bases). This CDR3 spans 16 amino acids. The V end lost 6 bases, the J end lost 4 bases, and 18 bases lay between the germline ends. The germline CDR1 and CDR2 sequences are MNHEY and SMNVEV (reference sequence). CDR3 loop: CASSPGGRLLNEKLFF. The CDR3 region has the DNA TGTGCCAGCAGCCCCGGGGGGAGGCTTCTTAATGAAAAACTGTTTTTT.

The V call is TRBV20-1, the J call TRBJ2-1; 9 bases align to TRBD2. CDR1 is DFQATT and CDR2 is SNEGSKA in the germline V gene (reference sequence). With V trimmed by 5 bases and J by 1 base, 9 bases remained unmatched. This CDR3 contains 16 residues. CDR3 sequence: CSAPPLRGGSYNEQFF. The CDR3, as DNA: TGCAGTGCTCCGCCCCTGCGGGGGGGTTCCTACAATGAGCAGTTCTTC.

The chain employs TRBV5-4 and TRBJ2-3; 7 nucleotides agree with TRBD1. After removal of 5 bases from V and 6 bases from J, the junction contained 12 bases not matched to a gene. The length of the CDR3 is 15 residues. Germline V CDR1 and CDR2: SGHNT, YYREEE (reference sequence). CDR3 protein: CASRRQGEPRDTQYF. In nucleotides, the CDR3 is TGTGCCAGCAGGCGACAGGGTGAACCGCGGGATACGCAGTATTTT. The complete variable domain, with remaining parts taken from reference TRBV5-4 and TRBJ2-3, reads ETGVTQSPTHLIKTRGQQVTLRCSSQSGHNTVSWYQQALGQGPQFIFQYYREEENGRGNFPPRFSGLQFPNYSSELNVNALELDDSALYLCASRRQGEPRDTQYFGPGTRLTVL.